This is a list of T cell receptor beta chains from one sample in a study of T cells in Graves' hyperthyroidism and ophthalmopathy. TCRdb re-analysed the multiplex PCR reads in MiXCR, keeping a single row per CDR3 protein. The sample lists some 530,000 distinct CDR3 sequences, approximately 23% occurring once. The source material was blood. These receptors were collected from a woman in her sixties or seventies with Graves' ophthalmopathy. CDR3s include the opening cysteine and the closing phenylalanine or tryptophan.

length: 14; V: TRBV28; J: TRBJ1-6; CDR3: CASRQTGMGSPLHF
length: 11; V: TRBV3-1; J: TRBJ1-1; CDR3: CASRWGTLAFF
length: 13; V: TRBV29-1; J: TRBJ2-7; CDR3: CSVATRSSYEQYF
length: 14; V: TRBV6-1; J: TRBJ1-5; CDR3: CASSLDKLGRPQHF
length: 13; V: TRBV10-3; J: TRBJ2-7; CDR3: CAISESPGGEQYF
length: 14; V: TRBV5-1; J: TRBJ2-7; CDR3: CASSSLGPSYEQYF
length: 17; V: TRBV6-2/TRBV6-3; J: TRBJ2-3; CDR3: CASSAPGSGTPRNTQYF
length: 12; V: TRBV28; J: TRBJ2-1; CDR3: CASTRHHNEQFF
length: 12; V: TRBV2; J: TRBJ2-3; CDR3: CASGQGVDTQYF
length: 16; V: TRBV24-1; J: TRBJ2-1; CDR3: CATSDPGQGSYNEQFF
length: 14; V: TRBV6-2/TRBV6-3; J: TRBJ1-4; CDR3: CASSSGATNEKLFF
length: 14; V: TRBV7-2; J: TRBJ1-2; CDR3: CASSQPGQGAGYTF
length: 14; V: TRBV6-6; J: TRBJ2-7; CDR3: CASSYGTGPYEQYF
length: 12; V: TRBV12-3/TRBV12-4; J: TRBJ1-2; CDR3: CASSLIGYGYTF
length: 13; V: TRBV11-2; J: TRBJ2-5; CDR3: CASSLSFQETQYF
length: 14; V: TRBV3-1; J: TRBJ1-2; CDR3: CASSQGSANYGYTF
length: 14; V: TRBV12-3/TRBV12-4; J: TRBJ2-5; CDR3: CASSFQGNRETQYF
length: 14; V: TRBV20-1; J: TRBJ2-7; CDR3: CSAFMTSGSYEQYF
length: 16; V: TRBV2; J: TRBJ1-1; CDR3: CASRVSSGTVNTEAFF
length: 15; V: TRBV30; J: TRBJ1-3; CDR3: CAWGGFPSSGNTIYF
length: 18; V: TRBV24-1; J: TRBJ2-3; CDR3: CATSDSAGLAGDVDTQYF